What follows are 21 T cell receptor beta chains derived from one specimen sequenced in a study of CD8 T cells in ankylosing spondylitis. Findings and caveats of the study: Characteristic, it appeared, of ankylosing spondylitis blood was a TCR beta motif of eight highly homologous variants.

Each CDR3 protein is one row after TCRdb ran MiXCR on the 5' RACE reads. The profile covers 750,000 to 850,000 distinct CDR3 sequences, with 12% appearing a single time and just over 0.5% taken by the ten largest. Their recognized antigens are unknown. Sequencing was done on a sample of blood, either unsorted or a sorted T cell fraction (not recorded which). Receptors were obtained from a male donor with ankylosing spondylitis.

The rearrangement links TRBV5-1 to TRBJ1-4; no firm D call. Germline V gene lookup returns CDR1 SGHRS and CDR2 YFSETQ. The ends were cut back, 5 bases at V and 0 bases at J, with 11 bases in the middle. This CDR3 spans 15 amino acids. CDR3 nucleotide sequence: TGCGCCAGCAGTGCCTCGCCTGCAACTAATGAAAAACTGTTTTTT. This gives the protein CASSASPATNEKLFF.

The chain joins TRBV7-2 to TRBJ2-7, with 11 bases aligning to TRBD1. The CDR3 has 16 residues. Germline V gives CDR1 SGHTA, CDR2 FQGNSA. The ends lost 2 bases at V and 4 bases at J; junction bases unmatched: 7. CDR3 region: CASSLSGTGGRYEQYF. CDR3 bases: TGTGCCAGCAGCTTAAGCGGGACAGGGGGTAGATACGAGCAGTACTTC.

The sample holds a few counts of this clonotype. The chain combines TRBV25-1 with TRBJ2-3, with D possibly being TRBD2 (5 bases). V was clipped by 3 bases and J by 1 base, with 8 bases between them. CDR3 length: 14 residues. The V gene's germline CDR1 is MGHDK and CDR2 SYGVNS. CDR3 DNA sequence: TGTGCCAGCAGTGACGTGGGAGGCACAGATACGCAGTATTTT. It specifies CASSDVGGTDTQYF.

This clonotype was picked up many times. The V call is TRBV5-1, the J call TRBJ2-1, with 11 bases fitting TRBD2. Trimming at V came to 0 bases and at J to 7 bases, leaving 6 bases not matched to a gene. The CDR3 runs to 16 residues. Germline values: CDR1 SGHRS, CDR2 YFSETQ. DNA for the CDR3: TGCGCCAGCAGCTTGGGATTCGGGACTAGCGGTAATGAGCAGTTCTTC. It translates to CASSLGFGTSGNEQFF.

V is TRBV11-2 and J is TRBJ2-2; no firm D call. CDR1 and CDR2 (germline): SGHAT, FQNNGV. V lost 8 bases and J 6 bases, leaving 13 bases between the germline ends. The CDR3 is 13 residues long. Written as DNA, the CDR3 is TGTGCCAGCCAGCTCACCGGAGCCGGGGAGCTGTTTTTT. Its translation is CASQLTGAGELFF.

This sequence joins TRBV6-5 and TRBJ2-3; D is uncertain. CDR3 length: 16 residues. Looked up from germline, CDR1 is MNHEY and CDR2 is SVGAGI. Trimming removed 4 bases at V and 0 bases at J, with 14 bases between. This CDR3 is CASSSVDGSSTDTQYF. CDR3 nucleotide sequence: TGTGCCAGCAGTTCGGTGGACGGCTCTAGCACAGATACGCAGTATTTT.

The rearrangement joins TRBV20-1 to TRBJ2-1; TRBD1 is a possible D gene (6 bases). The germline V gene has CDR1 DFQATT and CDR2 SNEGSKA (reference sequence). Trimming took 5 bases from V and 8 from J, leaving 34 bases between them. This CDR3 spans 19 amino acids. The CDR3 here is CSAPFTTGPQYYSDHEQFF. The CDR3 DNA is TGCAGTGCTCCTTTTACGACAGGCCCACAATACTATTCTGACCATGAGCAGTTCTTC.

This clonotype showed up many times. The V call is TRBV29-1, the J call TRBJ2-3, with 12 bases matching TRBD2. Trimming removed 6 bases from V and 0 bases from J; junction bases left unmatched: 7. The CDR3 is 16 residues long. Germline lookup yields CDR1 SQVTM and CDR2 ANQGSEA. Written as DNA, the CDR3 is TGCAGCGTCGAACCTGGGACTAGCGGGAGCACAGATACGCAGTATTTT. Amino acid sequence: CSVEPGTSGSTDTQYF.

This rearrangement joins TRBV27 to TRBJ2-1, with 9 positions matching TRBD2. Germline V gene data show CDR1 as MNHEY and CDR2 as SMNVEV (reference sequence). V trimming: 2 bases; J trimming: 4 bases; junction bases outside the gene matches: 6. The CDR3 has 16 amino acids. Here the CDR3 reads CASSLTSSGVYNEQFF. In DNA, the CDR3 is TGTGCCAGCAGTTTAACCTCTAGCGGGGTATACAATGAGCAGTTCTTC.

The sample holds a few counts of this clonotype. In nucleotides, the CDR3 is TGTGCCAGTAGTATACCTGGACGGCAGTCAAACTATGGCTACACCTTC. Amino acid sequence: CASSIPGRQSNYGYTF. The V and J genes are TRBV19 and TRBJ1-2; D gene ambiguous. Trimming left V 2 bases short and J 2 bases short, with 15 bases between. CDR3 length: 16 residues. From germline, CDR1 is LNHDA and CDR2 SQIVND (reference sequence).

This chain links TRBV5-1 with TRBJ2-3, with D unresolved. Trimming removed 0 bases at V and 2 bases at J, with 7 bases between. CDR1 is SGHRS, CDR2 YFSETQ, per germline. The CDR3 length is 14 residues. The CDR3 region is CASSLEEYTDTQYF. The CDR3 DNA is TGCGCCAGCAGCTTGGAAGAGTACACAGATACGCAGTATTTT.

This clonotype came up many times. The rearrangement joins TRBV29-1 to TRBJ1-1; D unclear. The CDR3 is 11 amino acids. Germline V gene sequence: CDR1 SQVTM, CDR2 ANQGSEA. Trimming shortened V by 8 bases and J by 1 base, and 8 bases separated the two germline ends. In DNA, the CDR3 is TGCAGCCCGACGTCGAACACTGAAGCTTTCTTT. Its protein is CSPTSNTEAFF.

The chain carries TRBV27 and TRBJ2-7, with 7 bases matching TRBD2. The length of the CDR3 is 16 residues. The trim removed 2 bases at V and 3 bases at J, leaving 10 bases unmatched. CDR1 is MNHEY and CDR2 is SMNVEV in the germline V gene (reference sequence). The CDR3 region is CASSLSLAGAFYEQYF. CDR3 nucleotide sequence: TGTGCCAGCAGTTTAAGCCTTGCGGGAGCCTTCTACGAGCAGTACTTC.

In its sample, this clonotype was seen many times. The chain uses TRBV6-4 and TRBJ1-2; 11 bases agree with TRBD1. The CDR3 has 14 amino acids. Germline CDR1 MRHNA, CDR2 SNTAGT. The V and J ends lost 6 bases and 7 bases, in that order; junction bases with no gene match: 7. The CDR3 sequence is CASSRDRGYGGYTF. The CDR3 nucleotides are TGTGCCAGCAGCCGGGACAGGGGGTATGGTGGCTACACCTTC.

This clonotype occurred a few times. The genes are TRBV7-2 and TRBJ1-2, with TRBD1 matching 8 bases. Germline CDR1 reads SGHTA; CDR2 reads FQGNSA. Unmatched junction bases numbered 8, after V lost 4 bases and J lost 1 base. The CDR3 covers 16 residues. For the CDR3, the DNA is TGTGCCAGCAGCTCACCGACAGGGGCGATTAACTATGGCTACACCTTC. This encodes CASSSPTGAINYGYTF. The full variable domain, with the rest looked up from reference TRBV7-2 and TRBJ1-2, is GAGVSQSPSNKVTEKGKDVELRCDPISGHTALYWYRQSLGQGLEFLIYFQGNSAPDKSGLPSDRFSAERTGGSVSTLTIQRTQQEDSAVYLCASSSPTGAINYGYTFGSGTRLTVV.

In its sample, this clonotype was seen a few times. A read error may account for a junction end that differs from germline. The chain employs TRBV20-1 and TRBJ2-1, with D uncertain. The CDR3 loop spans 16 amino acids. Per the germline V gene, CDR1 is DFQATT and CDR2 is SNEGSKA (reference sequence). CDR3 sequence reads: CCARDLVPSSYNEQFF. CDR3 DNA sequence: TGCTGTGCTAGAGACCTGGTTCCGAGCTCCTACAATGAGCAGTTCTTC.

This clonotype was picked up many times. The genes are TRBV5-1 and TRBJ1-2; D is ambiguous. This CDR3 region has 13 residues. V lost 0 bases and J lost 8, with 11 bases in between. Germline V gene lookup returns CDR1 SGHRS and CDR2 YFSETQ. CDR3 amino acids: CASSLDVGRGYTF. The CDR3 DNA reads as TGCGCCAGCAGCTTGGACGTGGGTCGCGGCTACACCTTC.

The chain employs TRBV20-1 and TRBJ2-5; TRBD2 matches at 11 bases. Germline V gene lookup returns CDR1 DFQATT and CDR2 SNEGSKA (reference sequence). Germline trimming cut 6 bases from V and 1 base from J; bases unmatched to any gene: 16. This CDR3 is built from 18 residues. The CDR3 here is CSAPDPFIGLAGQETQYF. The CDR3 DNA reads TGCAGTGCCCCGGACCCCTTTATAGGACTAGCGGGCCAAGAGACCCAGTACTTC.

Remarks on this clonotype: A clone one base away is much larger, so this may be a read error. The CDR3 protein is CASSLESAYEQYF. CDR3 in DNA: TGCGCCAGCAGCTTGGAGTCAGCCTACGAGCAGTACTTC. This chain joins TRBV5-1 and TRBJ2-7; D call uncertain. The germline gives CDR1 SGHRS, CDR2 YFSETQ. The CDR3 loop spans 13 amino acids. Trimming removed 0 bases from V and 2 bases from J, with 6 bases in between.

In regard to this clonotype: Possible read error: a much larger clone is one base away. This chain connects TRBV7-9 to TRBJ2-7, with 8 bases identical to TRBD1. J was trimmed by 4 bases and V by 5 bases; bases with no gene match: 4. This CDR3 comprises 13 residues. In germline, CDR1 is SEHNR, CDR2 FQNEAQ (reference sequence). The CDR3 bases are TGTGCCAGCAGCCGGGACAGGCAATACGAGCAGTACTTC. It translates to CASSRDRQYEQYF.

A few counts support this clonotype. V usage is TRBV4-1 and J usage is TRBJ2-7, with D perhaps assigned TRBD1 or TRBD2 (5 bases each). There are 15 residues in the CDR3. V was shortened by 6 bases and J by 6 bases, with 21 bases between the two germline ends. The germline CDR1 and CDR2 sequences are MGHRA and YSYEKL. The DNA for the CDR3 is TGCGCCAGCAGACCCGGGGCCGGGATTACCGGCGAGCAGTACTTC. Encoded protein: CASRPGAGITGEQYF.